This T cell receptor (beta chain) was retrieved from a study of T cells of healthy individuals. There are a few counts of this clonotype. Each CDR3 protein is one row after TCRdb ran MiXCR on the 5' RACE reads. The sample has more than 85,000 distinct CDR3 sequences, approximately 15% seen once. The germline V gene encodes CDR1 MDHEN and CDR2 SYDVKM. The CDR3 length is 13 residues. Trimming cost V 6 bases and J 5 bases, with 13 bases left between them. The chain recombines TRBV28 with TRBJ1-2; D is perhaps TRBD1 (6 bases). The clonotype originates from a human donor in good health. CDR3 in amino acids: CASRTGLLYGYTF. As DNA, the CDR3 is TGTGCCAGCAGGACAGGTCTCCTATATGGCTACACCTTC.